What follows are 25 T cell receptor beta chains derived from one specimen sequenced in a study of blood T cell repertoires in COVID-19 (dated by TCRdb to the early 2020s). Library creation used the immunoSEQ multiplex PCR assay. Imported from immuneACCESS, the table was reduced by TCRdb to in-frame sequences with V and J called. These copies leave out some clones; in studies compared against another copy, an unresolved V gene accounts for under half, and the cause of the remainder is not known. This sample comprises about 27,000 clones, about four fifths of them detected only once. The biggest ten clones account for more than 65% of the sample. Sequencing was done on a sample of peripheral blood. These receptors originate from a man in his 70s with acute or convalescent COVID-19.

The genes are TRBV30 and TRBJ1-2; D gene unclear. The germline V gene encodes CDR1 GTSNPN and CDR2 SVGIG (reference sequence). V was pared by 1 base and J by 12 bases, with 15 bases between. The CDR3 loop spans 12 amino acids. This CDR3 is CAWSGGAEVNTF. CDR3 sequence (DNA): TGTGCCTGGAGTGGGGGAGCCGAAGTAAACACCTTC. Variable domain in full (rest from reference TRBV30 and TRBJ1-2): SQTIHQWPATLVQPVGSPLSLECTVEGTSNPNLYWYRQAAGRGLQLLFYSVGIGQISSEVPQNLSASRPQDRQFILSSKKLLLSDSGFYLCAWSGGAEVNTFGSGTRLTVV.

The rearrangement joins TRBV5-4 to TRBJ2-5, with 7 bases identical to TRBD2. There are 15 residues in the CDR3. Unmatched junction bases numbered 7, after V lost 4 bases and J lost 1 base. Germline CDR1 SGHNT, CDR2 YYREEE (reference sequence). The CDR3 reads CASSLRDYLQETQYF. The CDR3 DNA reads as TGTGCCAGCAGCCTACGGGACTACCTCCAAGAGACCCAGTACTTC.

This clone was observed a handful of times. The chain is built from TRBV19 and TRBJ1-2; D call uncertain. The CDR3 runs to 12 residues. The V end lost 1 base, the J end lost 8 bases, and 8 bases lay between the germline ends. The germline V gene has CDR1 LNHDA and CDR2 SQIVND (reference sequence). As DNA, the CDR3 is TGTGCCAGTAGTATAGTCAATAGCGGCTACACCTTC. Amino acids: CASSIVNSGYTF.

V and J are TRBV6-2 or TRBV6-3 and TRBJ1-1; D not certain. CDR1 is MNHEY and CDR2 is SVGEGT in the germline V gene. This CDR3 has 12 amino acids. The V and J ends lost 2 bases and 7 bases respectively, with 8 bases between them. The CDR3 loop reads CASSYNQREAFF. CDR3 DNA sequence: TGTGCCAGCAGTTACAATCAGCGTGAAGCTTTCTTT.

This clone came up a few times. J is TRBJ2-3 and V is TRBV19, with 8 positions matching TRBD1. This CDR3 is built from 14 residues. The ends lost 9 bases at V and 1 base at J; junction bases unmatched: 6. CDR1 is LNHDA, CDR2 SQIVND, per germline (reference sequence). The CDR3 DNA follows: TGTGCCAGCTCCACAGGGGGTGGCACAGATACGCAGTATTTT. Its translation: CASSTGGGTDTQYF.

The chain joins TRBV7-2 to TRBJ1-1; 8 positions agree with TRBD1. V gave up 1 base and J gave up 5 bases; unmatched junction bases: 6. This CDR3 is built from 15 residues. Germline V gene data show CDR1 as SGHTA and CDR2 as FQGNSA. The chain's CDR3 is CASSLVLTGGTEAFF. Written as DNA, the CDR3 is TGTGCCAGCAGCTTAGTTTTAACAGGGGGGACTGAAGCTTTCTTT.

J is TRBJ1-3 and V is TRBV28; no reliable D call. CDR1 and CDR2 from the germline V gene are MDHEN and SYDVKM. CDR3 size: 15 residues. Trimming stripped 2 bases from V and 3 bases from J, with 11 bases between. The CDR3 DNA follows: TGTGCCAGCAGTTTAGGAGCGGAGTATGGAAACACCATATATTTT. Amino acids: CASSLGAEYGNTIYF.

The chain recombines TRBV30 with TRBJ1-6; D is perhaps TRBD1 (6 bases). V gave up 6 bases and J gave up 7 bases, with 16 bases separating them. Germline V gene data show CDR1 as GTSNPN and CDR2 as SVGIG (reference sequence). The CDR3 covers 14 residues. The CDR3 sequence is CACQKGQTNSPLHF. The CDR3 DNA follows: TGTGCCTGCCAAAAAGGACAGACGAATTCACCCCTCCACTTT.

This chain uses TRBV6-1 with TRBJ1-1, with unresolved D. Trimming shortened V by 1 base and J by 1 base, and 7 bases separated the two germline ends. Looked up from germline, CDR1 is MNHNS and CDR2 is SASEGT. The CDR3 is made up of 14 amino acids. DNA for the CDR3: TGTGCCAGCAGTGAAGGGGCCACGAACACTGAAGCTTTCTTT. Translating gives CASSEGATNTEAFF.

This chain links TRBV5-1 with TRBJ1-4; D gene ambiguous. CDR1 and CDR2 (germline): SGHRS, YFSETQ. The CDR3 runs to 14 residues. V was clipped by 4 bases and J by 0 bases, with 7 bases between them. CDR3 DNA: TGCGCCAGCAGCCCGACAACAACTAATGAAAAACTGTTTTTT. Protein sequence: CASSPTTTNEKLFF.

The J gene is TRBJ2-7, the V gene TRBV5-1; 10 positions agree with TRBD2. The CDR3 has 17 residues. With 1 base clipped from V and 0 bases from J, the junction kept 7 bases outside the gene matches. Germline assignment: CDR1 SGHRS and CDR2 YFSETQ. The CDR3 region has the DNA TGCGCCAGCAGCTTGTGGCTAGCGGGAGACATCTCCTACGAGCAGTACTTC. It is translated as CASSLWLAGDISYEQYF.

The V gene is TRBV29-1, the J gene TRBJ1-2; D ambiguous. CDR1 and CDR2 from the germline V gene are SQVTM and ANQGSEA. V was cut by 3 bases and J by 0 bases, with 11 bases left in between. CDR3 size: 14 residues. The CDR3 nucleotides read TGCAGCGTTGAGAAGGAGGGAGCTAACTATGGCTACACCTTC. This encodes CSVEKEGANYGYTF.

The DNA for the CDR3 is TGTGCCAGCAGCTTGAGCGGGGGAAGCACAGATACGCAGTATTTT. It translates to CASSLSGGSTDTQYF. The chain has TRBV11-2 and TRBJ2-3; 8 bases agree with TRBD2. The germline V gene encodes CDR1 SGHAT and CDR2 FQNNGV. This CDR3 contains 15 residues. With V trimmed by 3 bases and J by 0 bases, 2 bases remained unmatched.

V and J are TRBV9 and TRBJ1-4; no clear D gene. The CDR3 runs to 15 residues. Per germline, CDR1 SGDLS and CDR2 YYNGEE. V dropped 1 base and J dropped 2 bases, with 9 bases sitting between them. The CDR3, as DNA: TGTGCCAGCAGCGTAAGGGAGGGCACTAATGAAAAACTGTTTTTT. Its translation: CASSVREGTNEKLFF.

This clone has just one count. The chain is built from TRBV6-5 and TRBJ1-5; weak D call: TRBD1 (5 bases). Trimming shortened V by 6 bases and J by 4 bases, and 7 bases separated the two germline ends. Germline V gene data show CDR1 as MNHEY and CDR2 as SVGAGI. This CDR3 spans 12 amino acids. CDR3 sequence: CASRQENQPQHF. DNA of the CDR3: TGTGCCAGCAGACAGGAGAATCAGCCCCAGCATTTT.

This chain uses TRBV9 with TRBJ1-2; D call uncertain. Germline lookup yields CDR1 SGDLS and CDR2 YYNGEE. The V and J ends lost 0 bases and 2 bases respectively, with 5 bases between them. The CDR3 loop spans 13 amino acids. The CDR3 DNA is TGTGCCAGCAGCGTAGGCCAGAACTATGGCTACACCTTC. Its translation: CASSVGQNYGYTF.

J is TRBJ2-7 and V is TRBV5-1; 8 bases map to TRBD2. CDR3 length: 14 residues. V shed 1 base, J shed 6 bases, and the junction held 6 bases outside the gene matches. Per germline, CDR1 SGHRS and CDR2 YFSETQ. CDR3 region: CASSLTAGVGEQYF. In DNA, the CDR3 is TGCGCCAGCAGCTTGACAGCGGGAGTCGGCGAGCAGTACTTC.

The chain links TRBV2 to TRBJ1-5; D remains unclear. This CDR3 region has 14 residues. Germline CDR1 is SNHLY and CDR2 is FYNNEI. V was pared by 8 bases and J by 3 bases, with 14 bases between. Here the CDR3 reads CASVVRLNNQPQHF. The CDR3 nucleotides read TGTGCCAGCGTTGTCAGGTTGAACAATCAGCCCCAGCATTTT.

This chain connects TRBV19 to TRBJ2-2; 8 bases line up with TRBD2. CDR1 and CDR2 from the germline V gene are LNHDA and SQIVND (reference sequence). V was pared by 6 bases and J by 2 bases, with 5 bases of the junction left unmatched. The CDR3 spans 15 residues. The CDR3 here is CASRSGGANTGELFF. CDR3 DNA: TGTGCCAGTAGGTCCGGGGGGGCCAACACCGGGGAGCTGTTTTTT.

The gene calls are TRBV3-1 (or the pseudogene TRBV3-2) and TRBJ1-3; D is ambiguous. Germline CDR1 and CDR2: LGHDT and YNNKEL (reference sequence). Trimming removed 0 bases at V and 0 bases at J, with 12 bases between. This CDR3 contains 17 residues. The chain's CDR3 is CASSQDPQDSSGNTIYF. In DNA form, the CDR3 reads TGTGCCAGCAGCCAAGATCCGCAGGACTCCTCTGGAAACACCATATATTTT.

This clone came up a few times. The chain couples TRBV5-6 to TRBJ1-1; D is unclear. The V end lost 4 bases, the J end lost 5 bases, and 9 bases lay between the germline ends. CDR1 and CDR2 from the germline V gene are SGHDT and YYEEEE. This CDR3 contains 12 residues. The CDR3 DNA is TGTGCCAGCAGCCTCGTGTTTACTGAAGCTTTCTTT. Translating gives CASSLVFTEAFF.

The chain combines TRBV6-5 with TRBJ1-3, with D perhaps matching TRBD1 (5 bases). Trimming removed 2 bases from V and 2 bases from J, with 7 bases in between. Germline-derived CDR1 and CDR2 are MNHEY and SVGAGI. The CDR3 has 14 residues. CDR3 in DNA: TGTGCCAGCAGTTACGGAGGGGCTGGAAACACCATATATTTT. Translation: CASSYGGAGNTIYF.

The gene calls are TRBV9 and TRBJ1-2, with TRBD1 matching over 8 bases. Losses at the gene ends were 3 bases for V and 5 bases for J; bases not matched to a gene: 18. The CDR3 is made up of 18 amino acids. CDR1 and CDR2 (germline): SGDLS, YYNGEE. Written as DNA, the CDR3 is TGTGCCAGCAGCGACAACATCGACAGGGGCCACTACCTTTATGGCTACACCTTC. It translates to CASSDNIDRGHYLYGYTF.

The chain recombines TRBV7-8 with TRBJ1-2; weak D call: TRBD1 (5 bases). Trimming pared 0 bases from V and 8 bases from J, leaving 10 bases between. From germline, CDR1 is SGHVS and CDR2 FQNEAQ. CDR3 length: 13 residues. CDR3 loop: CASSLARRDGYTF. The DNA of the CDR3 is TGTGCCAGCAGCTTAGCGCGGAGGGACGGCTACACCTTC.

The V call is TRBV18, the J call TRBJ1-1; 8 bases align to TRBD1. This CDR3 comprises 12 residues. Germline values: CDR1 KGHSH, CDR2 LQKENI. V trimming: 8 bases; J trimming: 5 bases; junction bases outside the gene matches: 4. Here the CDR3 reads CASAGQVTEAFF. The CDR3 DNA reads TGTGCCAGCGCGGGACAGGTGACTGAAGCTTTCTTT. The full variable domain, its missing parts supplied by reference TRBV18 and TRBJ1-1, is NAGVMQNPRHLVRRRGQEARLRCSPMKGHSHVYWYRQLPEEGLKFMVYLQKENIIDESGMPKERFSAEFPKEGPSILRIQQVVRGDSAAYFCASAGQVTEAFFGQGTRLTVV.